This TCR beta chain was identified during a study of CXCR3-negative and CXCR3-positive naive CD8 T cells. Study-wide context: For each library, about 1.5 +/- 0.3 million TRB reads were obtained, about 135 million in total. Study-wide results and limits: Memory CD8+ T cell repertoires were far less diverse than both naive subsets. More hydrophobic TRB CDR3s occurred in CXCR3-positive than in CXCR3-negative naive cells.

Worth noting for this clonotype: Antigen specificity is unknown.

Carrying UMI labels, the TRB cDNA libraries were prepared through 5' RACE. TCRdb re-called the 5' RACE reads; every CDR3 protein appears as one record, without DNA. This table holds roughly 110,000 distinct CDR3 sequences. The CDR3 consists of 14 residues. The V gene's germline CDR1 is MNHEY and CDR2 SVGAGI. The chain recombines TRBV6-5 with TRBJ2-1; no DNA is available, so the TRBD1 call from TCRdb remains unchecked. The sequence was collected from a human donor in good health. Some clones in this sample may be carry-over from other donors' samples. The sequenced material came from naive CXCR3+ CD8+ T cells from blood. The subset: CD45RO-CCR7+CD27+CD95- naive CD8+ T cells expressing CXCR3 (TNR3+). CDR3: CASSYRGQGNEQFF.